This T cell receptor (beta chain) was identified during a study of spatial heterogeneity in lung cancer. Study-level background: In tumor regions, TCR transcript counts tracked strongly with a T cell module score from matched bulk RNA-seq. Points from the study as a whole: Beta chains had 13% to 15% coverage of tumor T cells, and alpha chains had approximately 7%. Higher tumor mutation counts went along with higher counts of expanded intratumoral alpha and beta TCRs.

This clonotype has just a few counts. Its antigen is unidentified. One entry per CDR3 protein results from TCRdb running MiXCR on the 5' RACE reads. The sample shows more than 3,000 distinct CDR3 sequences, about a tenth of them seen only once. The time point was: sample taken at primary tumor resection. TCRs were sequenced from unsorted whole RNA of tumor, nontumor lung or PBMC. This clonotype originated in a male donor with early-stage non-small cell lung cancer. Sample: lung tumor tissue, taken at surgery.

The CDR3 protein is CASSSVHSTDTQYF. CDR3 DNA sequence: TGTGCCAGCTCTTCCGTCCACTCCACAGATACGCAGTATTTT. V usage is TRBV18 and J usage is TRBJ2-3; D is uncertain. This CDR3 is built from 14 residues. With 6 bases removed from V and 2 bases from J, the gap between germline ends came to 12 bases. Germline V gives CDR1 KGHSH, CDR2 LQKENI. Supplemented by reference TRBV18 and TRBJ2-3, the full variable domain reads NAGVMQNPRHLVRRRGQEARLRCSPMKGHSHVYWYRQLPEEGLKFMVYLQKENIIDESGMPKERFSAEFPKEGPSILRIQQVVRGDSAAYFCASSSVHSTDTQYFGPGTRLTVL.